Each of the 13 T cell receptor beta chains below was sequenced from the same sample in a study of early T cells in non-severe SARS-CoV-2 infection (dated by TCRdb to the early 2020s). Library method: 5' RACE. The sample was run on a NextSeq 500. The raw public data were reprocessed by TCRdb itself: fastp quality trimming at Q25, MiXCR clonotype calling, in-frame beta chains only. Each entry is one CDR3 protein sequence, shown with its most common DNA and genes. In all, the sample holds around 68,000 distinct CDR3 sequences, and around 12% of those were seen once. About 1.3% of the sample is held by the ten biggest clonotypes. This specimen consisted of whole blood, obtained at baseline. All receptors come from an adult who was a healthcare worker with PCR-confirmed SARS-CoV-2 infection or an uninfected control (not recorded which).

The CDR3 region is CATSPGQGIATNEKLFF. CDR3 bases: TGTGCCACCAGCCCGGGACAGGGGATAGCAACTAATGAAAAACTGTTTTTT. The rearrangement links TRBV15 to TRBJ1-4, with TRBD1 matching 10 bases. J lost 0 bases, V lost 5 bases, and 6 bases had no gene match. Germline values: CDR1 LNHNV, CDR2 YYDKDF (reference sequence). This CDR3 contains 17 residues.

The gene calls are TRBV10-2 and TRBJ2-5; 7 bases fit TRBD2. The V and J ends lost 8 bases and 4 bases, in that order; junction bases with no gene match: 10. CDR3 length equals 14 residues. Germline CDR1 is WSHSY and CDR2 is SAAADI. In DNA form, the CDR3 reads TGCGCCAGCGGACTAGTGGGAGTCCCAGAGACCCAGTACTTC. Protein sequence: CASGLVGVPETQYF.

This clonotype was counted at least ten times. The J gene is TRBJ2-3, the V gene TRBV20-1; D is undetermined. There are 15 residues in the CDR3. Trimming took off 6 bases at V and 0 bases at J, with 16 bases between the two ends. Germline V lookup: CDR1 DFQATT, CDR2 SNEGSKA (reference sequence). The CDR3 DNA reads as TGCAGTGCCATAAAATTGGGGTTGAGCACAGATACGCAGTATTTT. The encoded protein is CSAIKLGLSTDTQYF.

This clonotype has ten or more counts. The genes are TRBV18 and TRBJ1-2, with 10 positions matching TRBD1. This CDR3 region has 15 residues. Germline assignment: CDR1 KGHSH and CDR2 LQKENI. V shed 6 bases, J shed 5 bases, and the junction held 9 bases outside the gene matches. The CDR3 is CASSTGTGVGYGYTF. The CDR3 region has the DNA TGTGCCAGCTCCACCGGGACAGGGGTCGGTTATGGCTACACCTTC.

The chain joins TRBV19 to TRBJ2-5, with 9 positions matching TRBD1. The germline gives CDR1 LNHDA, CDR2 SQIVND (reference sequence). The junction had 12 bases not matched to a gene; V was cut back by 10 bases and J by 0 bases. The CDR3 totals 16 residues. This CDR3 is CATRVGDRDYQETQYF. The CDR3 DNA follows: TGTGCCACCCGGGTAGGGGACAGGGACTACCAAGAGACCCAGTACTTC.

The table lists this clonotype with many counts. The CDR3 DNA sequence: TGTGCCAGCAGTTTAGTTCCGGGTATCGGCGAGCAGTACTTC. Translation gives CASSLVPGIGEQYF. The V and J genes are TRBV28 and TRBJ2-7; no reliable D call. The germline V gene has CDR1 MDHEN and CDR2 SYDVKM. This CDR3 is 14 amino acids long. The V end was cut by 2 bases, the J end by 6 bases, with 14 bases between.

The chain has TRBV3-2 and TRBJ2-2; the DNA was not used to check the table's D call, TRBD2. TRBV3-2 is a recognized pseudogene. This CDR3 is 17 amino acids long. CDR3 region: CASSHSTGVTNTGELFF. Written as DNA, the CDR3 is TGTGCCAGCAGCCATTCTACGGGAGTAACGAACACCGGGGAGCTGTTTTTT.

The rearrangement links TRBV6-6 to TRBJ2-1; no firm D call. The CDR3 has 13 residues. Per germline, CDR1 MNHNY and CDR2 SVGAGI (reference sequence). V was trimmed by 2 bases and J by 6 bases, leaving 8 bases between them. CDR3 coding DNA: TGTGCCAGCAGTTACCTGGCACCCAATGAGCAGTTCTTC. Translating it yields CASSYLAPNEQFF.

The chain recombines TRBV3-1 with TRBJ2-7; tentative D call: TRBD2 (6 bases). Trimming left V 3 bases short and J 3 bases short, with 6 bases between. The germline CDR1 and CDR2 sequences are LGHDT and YNNKEL (reference sequence). The CDR3 length is 12 residues. The CDR3 DNA reads TGTGCCAGCAGCCAGGGGGGCTACGAGCAGTACTTC. This encodes CASSQGGYEQYF.

This sequence joins TRBV23-1 and TRBJ2-4; TRBD1 might be the D (6 bases). TRBV23-1 is an ORF, and what it does is uncertain. The V and J ends lost 0 bases and 0 bases respectively, with 12 bases between them. This CDR3 has 17 residues. The CDR3 loop is CASSQSRGHLAKNIQYF. DNA for the CDR3: TGCGCCAGCAGTCAATCGAGGGGACATCTAGCCAAAAACATTCAGTACTTC.

The table lists this clonotype with many counts. The CDR3 here is CASSPQGAQKSPLHF. The DNA for the CDR3 is TGTGCCAGCTCACCACAGGGGGCGCAGAAATCACCCCTCCACTTT. V is TRBV18 and J is TRBJ1-6; 7 bases agree with TRBD1. The CDR3 is made up of 15 amino acids. J gave up 10 bases and V 1 base, and 7 bases lay outside the gene matches. Germline V gene sequence: CDR1 KGHSH, CDR2 LQKENI.

The chain joins TRBV7-2 to TRBJ2-2; D call uncertain. The CDR3 covers 13 residues. The ends were cut back, 4 bases at V and 3 bases at J, with 6 bases in the middle. Germline V gene data show CDR1 as SGHTA and CDR2 as FQGNSA. In DNA, the CDR3 is TGTGCCAGCAGCTCTAGTTACACCGGGGAGCTGTTTTTT. Amino acids: CASSSSYTGELFF.

This clonotype was found many times. This CDR3 is CASSLTLRTDTQYF. For the CDR3, the DNA is TGTGCCAGCAGCTTAACTCTACGCACAGATACGCAGTATTTT. V gene TRBV11-2 combines with J gene TRBJ2-3; D ambiguous. The V end was cut by 2 bases, the J end by 1 base, with 7 bases between. This CDR3 is built from 14 residues. Germline loops: CDR1 SGHAT, CDR2 FQNNGV.